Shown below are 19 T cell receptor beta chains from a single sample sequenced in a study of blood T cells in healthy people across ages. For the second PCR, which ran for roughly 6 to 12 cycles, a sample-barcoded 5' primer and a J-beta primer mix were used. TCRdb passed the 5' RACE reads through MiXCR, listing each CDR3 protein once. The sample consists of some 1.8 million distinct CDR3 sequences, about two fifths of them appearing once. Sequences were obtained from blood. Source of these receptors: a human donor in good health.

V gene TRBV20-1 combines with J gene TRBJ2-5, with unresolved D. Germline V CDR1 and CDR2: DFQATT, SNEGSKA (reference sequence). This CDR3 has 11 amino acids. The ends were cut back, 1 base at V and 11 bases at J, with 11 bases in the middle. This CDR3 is CSARARGEQYF. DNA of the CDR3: TGCAGTGCTAGAGCACGCGGTGAGCAGTACTTC.

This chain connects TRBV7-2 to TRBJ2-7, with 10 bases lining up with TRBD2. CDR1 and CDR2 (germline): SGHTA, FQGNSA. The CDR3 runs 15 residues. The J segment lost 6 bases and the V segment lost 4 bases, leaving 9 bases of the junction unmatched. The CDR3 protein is CASSSSGGGLGEQYF. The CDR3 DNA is TGTGCCAGCAGCTCAAGCGGGGGGGGTCTCGGCGAGCAGTACTTC.

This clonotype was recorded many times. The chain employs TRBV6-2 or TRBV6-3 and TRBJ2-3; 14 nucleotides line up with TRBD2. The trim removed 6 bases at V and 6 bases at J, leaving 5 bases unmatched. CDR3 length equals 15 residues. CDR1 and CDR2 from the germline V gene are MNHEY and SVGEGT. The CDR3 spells CASSETSGGADTQYF. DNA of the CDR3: TGTGCCAGCAGCGAGACTAGCGGGGGGGCCGATACGCAGTATTTT.

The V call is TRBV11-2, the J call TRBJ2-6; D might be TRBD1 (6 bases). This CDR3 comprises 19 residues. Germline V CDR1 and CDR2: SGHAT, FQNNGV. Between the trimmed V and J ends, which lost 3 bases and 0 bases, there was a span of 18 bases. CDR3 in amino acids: CASSLFGGADSSGANVLTF. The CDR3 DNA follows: TGTGCCAGCAGCTTGTTTGGTGGGGCGGACAGCTCTGGGGCCAACGTCCTGACTTTC.

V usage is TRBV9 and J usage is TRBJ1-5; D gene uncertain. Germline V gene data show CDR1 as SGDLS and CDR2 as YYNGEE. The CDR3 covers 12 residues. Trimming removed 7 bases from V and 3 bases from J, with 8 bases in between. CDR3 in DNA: TGTGCCAGCGGAAGGAACAATCAGCCCCAGCATTTT. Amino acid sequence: CASGRNNQPQHF.

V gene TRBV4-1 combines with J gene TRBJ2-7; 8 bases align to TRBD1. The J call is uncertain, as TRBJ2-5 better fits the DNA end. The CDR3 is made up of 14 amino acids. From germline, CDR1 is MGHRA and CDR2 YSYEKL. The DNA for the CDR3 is TGCGCCAGCAGCCATGTCGACAGGGGTGAGACCCAGTACTTC. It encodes CASSHVDRGETQYF.

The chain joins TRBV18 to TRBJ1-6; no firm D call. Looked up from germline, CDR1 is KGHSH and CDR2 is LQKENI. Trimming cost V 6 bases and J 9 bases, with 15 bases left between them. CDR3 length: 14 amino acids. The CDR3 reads CASSLRDLGSPLHF. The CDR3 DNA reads TGTGCCAGCTCGCTCAGAGATCTAGGTTCACCCCTCCACTTT.

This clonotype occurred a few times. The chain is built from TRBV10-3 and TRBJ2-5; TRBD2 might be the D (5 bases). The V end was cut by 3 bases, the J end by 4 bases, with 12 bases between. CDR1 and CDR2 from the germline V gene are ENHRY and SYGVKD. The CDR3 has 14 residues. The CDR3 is CAISELDGAETQYF. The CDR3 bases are TGTGCCATCAGTGAACTAGATGGTGCAGAGACCCAGTACTTC.

For the CDR3, the DNA is TGTGCCAGCAGCTTCCGGGCAGGGGACGGGGGCTACACCTTC. Its protein product is CASSFRAGDGGYTF. The chain has TRBV11-1 and TRBJ1-2, with D possibly TRBD1 on 6 matching bases. Germline CDR1 reads SGHAT; CDR2 reads FQDESV (reference sequence). The V end was cut by 3 bases, the J end by 8 bases, with 16 bases between. This CDR3 is built from 14 residues.

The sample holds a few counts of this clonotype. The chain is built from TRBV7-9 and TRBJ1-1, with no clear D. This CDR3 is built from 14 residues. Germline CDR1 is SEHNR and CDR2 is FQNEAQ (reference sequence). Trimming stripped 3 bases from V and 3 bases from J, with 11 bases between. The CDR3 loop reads CASSLSGGDTEAFF. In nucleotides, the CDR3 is TGTGCCAGCAGCTTGTCGGGTGGCGACACTGAAGCTTTCTTT.

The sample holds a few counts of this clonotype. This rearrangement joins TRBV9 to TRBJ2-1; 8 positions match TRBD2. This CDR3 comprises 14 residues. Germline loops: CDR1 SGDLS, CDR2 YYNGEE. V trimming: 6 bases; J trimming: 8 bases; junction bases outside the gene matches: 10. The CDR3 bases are TGTGCCAGCACCCAGCGGGGGCAGGGCGATGAGCAGTTCTTC. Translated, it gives CASTQRGQGDEQFF.

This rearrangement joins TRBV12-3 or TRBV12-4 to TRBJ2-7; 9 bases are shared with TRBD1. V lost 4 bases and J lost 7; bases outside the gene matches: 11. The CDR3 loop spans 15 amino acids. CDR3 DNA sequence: TGTGCCAGCAGTTCCCTACAGGGGGCACTTCGAGAGCAGTACTTC. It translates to CASSSLQGALREQYF.

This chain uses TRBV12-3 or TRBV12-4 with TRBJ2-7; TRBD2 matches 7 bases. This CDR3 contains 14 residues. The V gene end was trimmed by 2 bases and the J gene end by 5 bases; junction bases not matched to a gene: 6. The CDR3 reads CASSLLTSVDEQYF. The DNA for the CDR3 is TGTGCCAGCAGTTTATTAACTAGCGTCGACGAGCAGTACTTC.

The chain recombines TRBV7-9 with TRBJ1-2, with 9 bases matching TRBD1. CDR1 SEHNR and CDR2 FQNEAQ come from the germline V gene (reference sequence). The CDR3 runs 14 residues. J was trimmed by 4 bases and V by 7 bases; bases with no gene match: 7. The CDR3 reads CASTPPGQGYGYTF. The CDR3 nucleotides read TGTGCCAGCACCCCCCCGGGACAGGGCTATGGCTACACCTTC.

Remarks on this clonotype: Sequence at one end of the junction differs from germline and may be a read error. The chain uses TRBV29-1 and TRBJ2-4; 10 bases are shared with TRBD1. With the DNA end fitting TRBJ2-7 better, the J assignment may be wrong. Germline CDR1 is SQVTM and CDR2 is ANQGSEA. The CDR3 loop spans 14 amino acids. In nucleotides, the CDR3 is TGCGGCGTCTCATCCGGACAGGGGGTTTACGAGCAGTACTTC. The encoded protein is CGVSSGQGVYEQYF.

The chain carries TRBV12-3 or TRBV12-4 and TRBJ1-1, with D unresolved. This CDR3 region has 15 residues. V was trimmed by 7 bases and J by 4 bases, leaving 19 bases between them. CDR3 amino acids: CASTPLGSSGTEAFF. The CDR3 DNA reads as TGTGCCAGCACCCCCTTGGGGAGTTCGGGCACTGAAGCTTTCTTT.

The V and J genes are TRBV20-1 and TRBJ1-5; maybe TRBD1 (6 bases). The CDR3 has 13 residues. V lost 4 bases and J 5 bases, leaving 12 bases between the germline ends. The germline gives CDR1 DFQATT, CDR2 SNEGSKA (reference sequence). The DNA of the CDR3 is TGCAGTGCTAAGGGGGAGTTTGATCAGCCCCAGCATTTT. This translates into CSAKGEFDQPQHF.

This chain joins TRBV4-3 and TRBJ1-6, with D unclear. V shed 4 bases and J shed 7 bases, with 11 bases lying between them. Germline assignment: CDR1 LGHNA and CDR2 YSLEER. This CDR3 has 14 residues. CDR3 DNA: TGCGCCAGCAGCCGGGCCATCGAGAATTCACCCCTCCACTTT. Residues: CASSRAIENSPLHF.

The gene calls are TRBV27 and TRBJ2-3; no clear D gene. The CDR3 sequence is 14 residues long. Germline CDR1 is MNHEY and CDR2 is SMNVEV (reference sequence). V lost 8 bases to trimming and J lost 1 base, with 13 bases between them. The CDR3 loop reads CASGYLGRTDTQYF. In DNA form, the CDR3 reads TGTGCCAGCGGATACCTAGGACGCACAGATACGCAGTATTTT.